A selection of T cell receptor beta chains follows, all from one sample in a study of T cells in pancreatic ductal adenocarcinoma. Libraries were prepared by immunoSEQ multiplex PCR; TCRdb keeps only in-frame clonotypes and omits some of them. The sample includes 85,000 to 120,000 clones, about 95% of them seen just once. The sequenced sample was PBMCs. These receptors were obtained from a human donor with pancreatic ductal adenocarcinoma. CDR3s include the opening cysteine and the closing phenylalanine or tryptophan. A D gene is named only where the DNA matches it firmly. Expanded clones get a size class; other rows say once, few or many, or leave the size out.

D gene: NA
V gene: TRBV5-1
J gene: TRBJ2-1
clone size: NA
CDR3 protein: CASSLTVNEQFF
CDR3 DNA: TGCGCCAGCAGCTTGACTGTCAATGAGCAGTTCTTC

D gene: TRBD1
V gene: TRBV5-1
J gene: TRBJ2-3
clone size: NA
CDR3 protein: CASSLAGQGWDTQYF
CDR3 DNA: TGCGCCAGCAGCTTGGCGGGACAGGGGTGGGATACGCAGTATTTT

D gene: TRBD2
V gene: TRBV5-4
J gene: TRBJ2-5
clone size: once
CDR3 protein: CASSPAGVQETQYF
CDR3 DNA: TGTGCCAGCAGCCCAGCGGGGGTACAAGAGACCCAGTACTTC

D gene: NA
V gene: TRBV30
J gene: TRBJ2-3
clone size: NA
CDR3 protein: CAWSVRADTQYF
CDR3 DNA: TGTGCCTGGAGTGTACGGGCAGATACGCAGTATTTT

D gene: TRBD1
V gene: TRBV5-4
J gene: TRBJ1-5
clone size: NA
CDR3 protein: CASSFGTGVNQPQHF
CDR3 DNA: TGTGCCAGCAGCTTCGGGACAGGGGTAAATCAGCCCCAGCATTTT

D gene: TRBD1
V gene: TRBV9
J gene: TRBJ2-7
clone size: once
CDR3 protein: CASSATGDIYEQYF
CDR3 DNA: TGTGCCAGCAGCGCGACAGGGGACATCTACGAGCAGTACTTC

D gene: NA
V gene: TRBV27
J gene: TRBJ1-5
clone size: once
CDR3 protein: CASSIPYKAADQPQHF
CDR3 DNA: TGTGCCAGCAGCATTCCCTACAAGGCCGCGGATCAGCCCCAGCATTTT

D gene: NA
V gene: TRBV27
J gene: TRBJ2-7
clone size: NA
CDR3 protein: CASSLTGAIEQYF
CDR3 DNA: TGTGCCAGCAGTTTGACTGGAGCGATCGAGCAGTACTTC

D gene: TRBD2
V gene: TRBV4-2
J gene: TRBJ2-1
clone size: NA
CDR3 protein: CASRGPSGAYNEQFF
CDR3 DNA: TGTGCCAGCAGAGGCCCTAGCGGGGCCTACAATGAGCAGTTCTTC

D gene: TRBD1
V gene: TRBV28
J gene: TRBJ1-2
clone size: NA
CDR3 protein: CASSSGQFSYGYTF
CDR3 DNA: TGTGCCAGCAGTTCGGGACAGTTCTCCTATGGCTACACCTTC

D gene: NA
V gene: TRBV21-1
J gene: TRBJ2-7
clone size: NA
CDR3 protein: CAPEQWTGHYEQYF
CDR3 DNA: TGTGCCCCAGAACAATGGACAGGACACTACGAGCAGTACTTC

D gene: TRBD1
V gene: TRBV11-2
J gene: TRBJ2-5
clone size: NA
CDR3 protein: CASSIGQGEETQYF
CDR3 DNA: TGTGCCAGCAGCATCGGACAGGGGGAAGAGACCCAGTACTTC

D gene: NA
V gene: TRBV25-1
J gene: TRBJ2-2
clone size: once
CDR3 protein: CASSERGGGELFF
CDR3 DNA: TGTGCCAGCAGTGAACGGGGAGGCGGGGAGCTGTTTTTT

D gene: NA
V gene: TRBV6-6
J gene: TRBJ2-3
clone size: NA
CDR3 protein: CASSSGSDTQYF
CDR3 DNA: TGTGCCAGCAGTTCGGGGAGTGATACGCAGTATTTT

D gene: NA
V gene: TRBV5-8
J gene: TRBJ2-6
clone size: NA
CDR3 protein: CASSLGGGSGANVLTF
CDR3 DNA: TGTGCCAGCAGCCTAGGCGGCGGCTCTGGGGCCAACGTCCTGACTTTC

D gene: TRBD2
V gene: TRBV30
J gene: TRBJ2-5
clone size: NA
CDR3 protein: CAWSVGGTSGSKTQYF
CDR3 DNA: TGTGCCTGGAGTGTAGGCGGGACTAGCGGGAGCAAGACCCAGTACTTC

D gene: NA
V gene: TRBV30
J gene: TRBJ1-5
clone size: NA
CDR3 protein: CAWSTGQFLYSNQPQHF
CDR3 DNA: TGTGCCTGGAGTACAGGACAGTTTTTGTATAGCAATCAGCCCCAGCATTTT

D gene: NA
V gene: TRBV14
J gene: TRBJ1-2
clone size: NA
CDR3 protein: CASSPLARGFYGYTF
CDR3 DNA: TGTGCCAGCAGCCCGTTAGCTAGAGGTTTCTACGGCTACACCTTC

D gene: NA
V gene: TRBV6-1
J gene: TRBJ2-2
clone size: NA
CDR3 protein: CASSAHRAPGELFF
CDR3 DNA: TGTGCCAGCAGTGCCCACAGGGCCCCCGGGGAGCTGTTTTTT

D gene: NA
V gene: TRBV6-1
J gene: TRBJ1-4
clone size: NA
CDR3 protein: CASSDGGAAFLNEKLFF
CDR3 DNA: TGTGCCAGCAGTGATGGGGGGGCCGCCTTTTTAAATGAAAAACTGTTTTTT

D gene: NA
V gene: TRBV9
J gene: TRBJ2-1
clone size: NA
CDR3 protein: CASSVDTFSYNEQFF
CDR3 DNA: TGTGCCAGCAGCGTAGATACATTCTCCTACAATGAGCAGTTCTTC

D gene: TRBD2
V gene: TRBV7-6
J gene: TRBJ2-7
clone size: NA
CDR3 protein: CASSLGEAGIYEQYF
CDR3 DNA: TGTGCCAGCAGTCTAGGGGAAGCGGGAATCTACGAGCAGTACTTC

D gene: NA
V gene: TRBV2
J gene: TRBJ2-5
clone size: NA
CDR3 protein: CASSAQETQYF
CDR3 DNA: TGTGCCAGCAGTGCGCAGGAGACCCAGTACTTC

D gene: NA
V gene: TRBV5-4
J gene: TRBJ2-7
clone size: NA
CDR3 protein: CASSSRTGNYEQYF
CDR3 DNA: TGTGCCAGCAGCTCCCGGACGGGGAACTACGAGCAGTACTTC

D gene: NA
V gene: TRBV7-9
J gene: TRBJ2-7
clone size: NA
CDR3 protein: CASSSAGYEQYF
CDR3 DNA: TGTGCCAGCAGCTCTGCCGGCTACGAGCAGTACTTC

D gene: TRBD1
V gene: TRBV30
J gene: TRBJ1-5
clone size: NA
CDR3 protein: CAWSGGQGHQPQHF
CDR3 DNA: TGTGCCTGGAGTGGGGGACAGGGACATCAGCCCCAGCATTTT